The clone carrying this T cell receptor (beta chain) was recorded a few times. What it binds is not known. This record comes from a study of PD-1 blockade in classical Hodgkin lymphoma. For the study at large: Patients in the cohort were put on intravenous nivolumab, 3 mg/kg every 2 weeks.

With no exception, relapse followed autologous stem cell transplantation in all patients, and brentuximab vedotin exposure varied. The patients, who had relapsed/refractory classical Hodgkin lymphoma, achieved best responses of complete response, partial response or progressive disease. V was pared by 0 bases and J by 6 bases, with 3 bases of the junction left unmatched. In germline, CDR1 is SGHRS, CDR2 YFSETQ. This CDR3 region has 15 residues. Repertoires were generated with immunoSEQ multiplex PCR, while TCRdb's copy carries only in-frame clones and drops some. The data hold 15,000 or so clones, with 55% to 70% observed a single time. Broader study findings: Diminished baseline TCR diversity has been reported in newly diagnosed patients relative to healthy donors. A significant rise in TCR diversity was seen by C4D1 for CD4+ cells but not for CD8+ cells.

V usage is TRBV5-1 and J usage is TRBJ2-1, with 10 bases fitting TRBD2. The sequencing used peripheral blood mononuclear cells (PBMCs), collected at baseline. This receptor was taken from a human donor with classical Hodgkin lymphoma. CDR3 loop: CASSLASGGRNEQFF. CDR3 DNA: TGCGCCAGCAGCTTGGCTAGCGGGGGCCGCAATGAGCAGTTCTTC.